The present entry profiles one T cell receptor beta chain with its context. The sample comes from a study of Graves' ophthalmopathy and Graves' hyperthyroidism. The CDR3 contains 13 residues. Germline V lookup: CDR1 LNHDA, CDR2 SQIVND (reference sequence). V shed 3 bases and J shed 4 bases, with 9 bases lying between them. Amplified TCR beta CDR3 regions were obtained using RNA transcripts as template. Amplification began with first-round RT-PCR using HTBI primers, then second-round multiplex PCR was performed. Using its own MiXCR run on the multiplex PCR reads, TCRdb lists one record per CDR3 protein. The data show some 1.1 million distinct CDR3 sequences, about 35% seen once.

The sequenced sample consisted of peripheral blood or thyroid tissue (not recorded which). This sequence originates from an adult man with Graves' hyperthyroidism. The chain couples TRBV19 to TRBJ1-2, with D tentatively TRBD1 (5 bases). The CDR3 nucleotides read TGTGCCAGTAGTATGGCGGGGGGCTATGGCTACACCTTC. Residues: CASSMAGGYGYTF.